The sample holds a few counts of the clone carrying this T cell receptor beta chain. The sample comes from a study of T cells in Graves' hyperthyroidism and ophthalmopathy. The source material, RNA transcripts, was used to amplify TCR beta CDR3 regions. HTBI primers were used for first-round RT-PCR of the TCR CDR3. MiXCR was run by TCRdb on the multiplex PCR reads, yielding one entry per CDR3 protein. The table lists approximately 490,000 distinct CDR3 sequences, 20% to 25% of them singletons. The sequenced material came from blood. This TCR was recovered from a woman between 65 and 79 years old with Graves' ophthalmopathy.

The CDR3 protein is CSARGQGINNEQFF. The DNA for the CDR3 is TGCAGTGCTAGGGGACAGGGTATCAACAATGAGCAGTTCTTC. The chain is built from TRBV20-1 and TRBJ2-1; 9 bases line up with TRBD1. V shed 3 bases, J shed 5 bases, and the junction held 5 bases outside the gene matches. The CDR3 is made up of 14 amino acids. Per the germline V gene, CDR1 is DFQATT and CDR2 is SNEGSKA (reference sequence).